This T cell receptor beta chain was identified in a study of identical twins. Study outcomes and limitations: Some out-of-frame alpha sequences were shared by twins, and these showed excess low generation probability. Invariant populations such as MAIT and iNKT cells could partly muddle zero-insertion analyses. Without tracking the same donors, conclusions rested on cross-sectional statistical analysis.

With respect to this clonotype: Its specificity is not known.

TCRdb fed the 5' RACE reads into MiXCR, producing one record per CDR3 protein. The table has 400,000 to 550,000 distinct CDR3 sequences, about 24% seen once. The CDR3 is made up of 15 amino acids. Losses at the gene ends were 5 bases for V and 6 bases for J; bases not matched to a gene: 7. These data were likewise used in another study, on T cells expressing NK-cell markers. In that study: The CD3+CD56-NKG2C+ fraction of a few donors was likewise dominated by these clonotypes.

The specimen was CD4+ T cells sorted from blood. This chain joins TRBV12-3 or TRBV12-4 and TRBJ2-1, with 10 bases fitting TRBD2. This TCR was recovered from a woman aged 18-30 years in good health. CDR3 sequence (DNA): TGTGCCAGCAGTATATGGACTAGCGGCCTCAATGAGCAGTTCTTC. Its protein product is CASSIWTSGLNEQFF.